This T cell receptor (beta chain) was identified during a study of T cell responses to AZD1222 COVID-19 vaccine. This clone was detected once. This CDR3 spans 15 amino acids. Per the germline V gene, CDR1 is MGHRA and CDR2 is YSYEKL. The ends were cut back, 4 bases at V and 3 bases at J, with 14 bases in the middle. Clones were read by immunoSEQ multiplex PCR, and TCRdb kept only the in-frame ones, dropping some. In the table there are tens of thousands of clones, roughly nine tenths of which are singletons. The sequence was collected from an adult in good health. Source: peripheral blood, taken on day 0 of AZD1222 vaccination. V and J are TRBV4-1 and TRBJ2-3; no reliable D call. CDR3 nucleotides: TGCGCCAGCAGCCCCCTCGGGTTGGGTACAGATACGCAGTATTTT. It specifies CASSPLGLGTDTQYF.